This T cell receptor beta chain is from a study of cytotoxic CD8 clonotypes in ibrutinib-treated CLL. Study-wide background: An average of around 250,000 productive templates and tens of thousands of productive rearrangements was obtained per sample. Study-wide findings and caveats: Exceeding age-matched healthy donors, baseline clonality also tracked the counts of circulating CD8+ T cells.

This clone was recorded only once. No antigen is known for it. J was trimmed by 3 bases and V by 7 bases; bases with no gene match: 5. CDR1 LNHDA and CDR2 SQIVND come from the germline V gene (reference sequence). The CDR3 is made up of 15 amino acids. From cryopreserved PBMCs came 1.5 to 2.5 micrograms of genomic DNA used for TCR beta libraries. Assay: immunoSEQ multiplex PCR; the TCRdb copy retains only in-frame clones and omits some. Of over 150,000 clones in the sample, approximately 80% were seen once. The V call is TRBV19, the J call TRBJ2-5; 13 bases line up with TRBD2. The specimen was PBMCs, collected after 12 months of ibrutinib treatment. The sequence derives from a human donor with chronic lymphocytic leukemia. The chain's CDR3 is CASTPGTSGKETQYF. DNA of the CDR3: TGTGCCAGTACCCCCGGGACTAGCGGGAAAGAGACCCAGTACTTC.